What follows describes a single TCR beta chain. Its target is not known. These data belong to a study of CD4 T cells in relation to SARS-CoV-2 and coronaviruses. For the study at large: After 10 days of antigen culture, PBMC TCR beta CDR3s were sequenced.

Survey-level TCR-beta sequencing used DNA from CEF-cultured naive and memory CD4+ T cells. Profiling relied on immunoSEQ multiplex PCR, and the TCRdb table lists in-frame clones only, not all of them. The profile shows some 35,000 clones, approximately 86% of them singletons. Naive and memory CD4+ T cells came from enriched cryopreserved PBMCs. Naive or memory CD4+ cells were cultured 1:1 with T cell-depleted PBMCs plus CEF. Germline CDR1 reads LNHDA; CDR2 reads SQIVND (reference sequence). This CDR3 region has 18 residues. V shed 5 bases and J 6 bases; nucleotides not matched to a gene: 19. The sequenced material came from naive CD4+ T cells from PBMCs, cultured in vitro. Subset defined: naive CD4+ T cells isolated by negative enrichment. The rearrangement uses TRBV19 and TRBJ2-7; 10 nucleotides match TRBD2. The TCR originated in an adult with COVID-19. The CDR3: CASSVWQGDSSGSSEQYF. The DNA for the CDR3 is TGTGCCAGTAGTGTGTGGCAGGGGGATTCTAGCGGGAGTTCCGAGCAGTACTTC.